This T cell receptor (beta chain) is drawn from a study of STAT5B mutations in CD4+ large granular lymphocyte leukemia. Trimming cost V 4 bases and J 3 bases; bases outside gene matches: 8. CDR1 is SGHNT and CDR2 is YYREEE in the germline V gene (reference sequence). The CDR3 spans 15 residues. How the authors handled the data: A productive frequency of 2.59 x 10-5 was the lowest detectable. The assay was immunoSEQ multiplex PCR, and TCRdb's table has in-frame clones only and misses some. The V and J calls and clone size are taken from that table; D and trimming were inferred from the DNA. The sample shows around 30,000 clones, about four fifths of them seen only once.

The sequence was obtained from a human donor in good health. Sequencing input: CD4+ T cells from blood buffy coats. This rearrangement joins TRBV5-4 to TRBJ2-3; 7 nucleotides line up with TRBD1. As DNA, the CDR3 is TGTGCCAGCAGCCATGGACAGGCGGTTACAGATACGCAGTATTTT. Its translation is CASSHGQAVTDTQYF.